This T cell receptor beta chain emerged from a study of T cell responses to AZD1222 COVID-19 vaccine. Study-level background: Pooled together were second doses at about 4 or about 12 weeks.

Points from the study as a whole: The study reported that nearly half of spike-specific TCRs target unmutated variant regions. With dominance at 160-218 and 743-854, vaccine-associated CD4 TCRs spanned spike.

Data came from immunoSEQ multiplex PCR; TCRdb stores just in-frame clones and leaves some out. The sample carries approximately 140,000 clones, about 93% recorded once. The V gene lost 4 bases and the J gene lost 6 bases, with 12 bases spanning the gap. In germline, CDR1 is SGHTA, CDR2 FQGTGA. The CDR3 covers 13 residues. This clone was counted only a few times. What it binds is unknown. Sample: peripheral blood, taken on day 0 of AZD1222 vaccination. The origin of this receptor is an adult in good health. The chain employs TRBV7-3 and TRBJ1-1; TRBD1 might be the D (6 bases). In nucleotides, the CDR3 is TGTGCCAGCAGCTCGGACAGTGGGGCTGAAGCTTTCTTT. Translating it yields CASSSDSGAEAFF. The entire variable domain, with the rest obtained from reference TRBV7-3 and TRBJ1-1, is as follows: GAGVSQTPSNKVTEKGKYVELRCDPISGHTALYWYRQSLGQGPEFLIYFQGTGAADDSGLPNDRFFAVRPEGSVSTLKIQRTERGDSAVYLCASSSDSGAEAFFGQGTRLTVV.